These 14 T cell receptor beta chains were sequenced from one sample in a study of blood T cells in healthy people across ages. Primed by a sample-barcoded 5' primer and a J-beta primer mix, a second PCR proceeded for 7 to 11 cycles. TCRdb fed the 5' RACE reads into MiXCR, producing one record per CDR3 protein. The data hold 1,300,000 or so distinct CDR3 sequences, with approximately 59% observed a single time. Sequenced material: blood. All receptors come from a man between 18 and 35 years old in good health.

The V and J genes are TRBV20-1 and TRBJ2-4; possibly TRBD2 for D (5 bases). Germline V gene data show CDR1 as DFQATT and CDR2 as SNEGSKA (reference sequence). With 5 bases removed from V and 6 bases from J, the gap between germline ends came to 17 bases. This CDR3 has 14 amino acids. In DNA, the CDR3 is TGCAGTGCTCAGCCCACCGGTGGAGGAAACATTCAGTACTTC. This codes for CSAQPTGGGNIQYF.

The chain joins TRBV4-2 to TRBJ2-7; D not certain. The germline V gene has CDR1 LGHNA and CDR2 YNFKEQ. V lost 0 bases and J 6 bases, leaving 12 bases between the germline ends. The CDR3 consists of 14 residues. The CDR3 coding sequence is TGTGCCAGCAGCCAAGATCTGGCCAGCCGCGAGCAGTACTTC. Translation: CASSQDLASREQYF.

In nucleotides, the CDR3 is TGCAGTGCTACAGGAGACAACAGGGGTGGGGGAGAGACCCAGTACTTC. This translates into CSATGDNRGGGETQYF. This chain joins TRBV20-1 and TRBJ2-7; 7 bases align to TRBD1. The J call may be mistaken, given a closer DNA end match to TRBJ2-5. In germline, CDR1 is DFQATT, CDR2 SNEGSKA (reference sequence). This CDR3 has 16 amino acids.

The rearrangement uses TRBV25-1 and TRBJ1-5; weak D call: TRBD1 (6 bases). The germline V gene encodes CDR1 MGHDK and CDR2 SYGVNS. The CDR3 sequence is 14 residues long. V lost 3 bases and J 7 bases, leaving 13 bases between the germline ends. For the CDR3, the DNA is TGTGCCAGCAGTGAGTCAGGGGCGGGACAGCCCCAGCATTTT. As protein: CASSESGAGQPQHF.

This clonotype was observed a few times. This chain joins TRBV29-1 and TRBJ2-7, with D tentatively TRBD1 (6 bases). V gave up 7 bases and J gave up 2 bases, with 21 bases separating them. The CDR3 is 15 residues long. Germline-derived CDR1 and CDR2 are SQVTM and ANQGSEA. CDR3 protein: CSAAIGGQTAYEQYF. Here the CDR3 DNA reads TGCAGCGCCGCAATAGGCGGACAGACGGCCTACGAGCAGTACTTC.

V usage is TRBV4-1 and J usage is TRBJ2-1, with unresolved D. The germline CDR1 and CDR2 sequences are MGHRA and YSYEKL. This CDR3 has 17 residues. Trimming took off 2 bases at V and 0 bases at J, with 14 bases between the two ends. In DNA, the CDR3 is TGCGCCAGCAGCCAATGGTGGCCCCCGGCCTCCTACAATGAGCAGTTCTTC. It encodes CASSQWWPPASYNEQFF.

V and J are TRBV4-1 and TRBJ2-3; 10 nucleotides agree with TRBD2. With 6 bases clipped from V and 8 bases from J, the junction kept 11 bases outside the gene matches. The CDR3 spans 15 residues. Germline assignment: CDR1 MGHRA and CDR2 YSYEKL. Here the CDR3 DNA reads TGCGCCAGCAGGCCAGCGGGGGGGCTTCAATCTACGCAGTATTTT. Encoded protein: CASRPAGGLQSTQYF.

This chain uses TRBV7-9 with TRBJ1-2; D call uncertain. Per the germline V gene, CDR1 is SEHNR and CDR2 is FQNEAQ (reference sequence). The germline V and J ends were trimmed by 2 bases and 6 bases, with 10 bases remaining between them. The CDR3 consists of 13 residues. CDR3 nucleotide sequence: TGTGCCAGCAGCTTACGCGACGGTGATGGCTACACCTTC. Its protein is CASSLRDGDGYTF.

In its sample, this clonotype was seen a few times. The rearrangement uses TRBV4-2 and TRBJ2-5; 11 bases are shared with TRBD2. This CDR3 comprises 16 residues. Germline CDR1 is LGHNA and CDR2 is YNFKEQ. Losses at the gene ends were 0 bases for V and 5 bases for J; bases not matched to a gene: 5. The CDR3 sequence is CASSQETSGAQETQYF. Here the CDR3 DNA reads TGTGCCAGCAGCCAAGAGACTAGCGGGGCCCAGGAGACCCAGTACTTC.

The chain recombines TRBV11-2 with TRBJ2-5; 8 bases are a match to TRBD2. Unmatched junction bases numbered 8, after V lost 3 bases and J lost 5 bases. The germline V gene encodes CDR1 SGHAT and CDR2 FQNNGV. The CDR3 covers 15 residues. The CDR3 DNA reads TGTGCCAGCAGCTTTTTAGCGGGGTCGGCGGAGACCCAGTACTTC. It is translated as CASSFLAGSAETQYF.

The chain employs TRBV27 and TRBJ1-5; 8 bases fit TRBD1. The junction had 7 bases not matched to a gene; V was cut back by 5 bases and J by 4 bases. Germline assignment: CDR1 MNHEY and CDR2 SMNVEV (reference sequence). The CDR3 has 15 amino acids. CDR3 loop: CASSNQGAGNQPQHF. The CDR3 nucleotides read TGTGCCAGCAGTAACCAGGGGGCAGGTAATCAGCCCCAGCATTTT.

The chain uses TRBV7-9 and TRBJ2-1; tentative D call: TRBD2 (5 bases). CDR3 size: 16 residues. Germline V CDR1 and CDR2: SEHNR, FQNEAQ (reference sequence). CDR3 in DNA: TGTGCGGATGCACCCCTAAGCGGTAACTACTACAATGAGCAGTTCTTC. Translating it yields CADAPLSGNYYNEQFF.

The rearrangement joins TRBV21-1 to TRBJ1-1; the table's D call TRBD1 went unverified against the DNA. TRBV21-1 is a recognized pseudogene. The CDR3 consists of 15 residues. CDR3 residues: CASSKPRGEDTEAFF. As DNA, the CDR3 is TGTGCCAGCAGCAAACCGCGGGGGGAAGACACTGAAGCTTTCTTT.

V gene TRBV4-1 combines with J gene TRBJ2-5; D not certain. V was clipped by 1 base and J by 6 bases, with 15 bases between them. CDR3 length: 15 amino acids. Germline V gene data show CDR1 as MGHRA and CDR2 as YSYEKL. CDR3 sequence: CASSQGGPVWQTQYF. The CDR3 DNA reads TGCGCCAGCAGCCAAGGCGGCCCCGTGTGGCAGACCCAGTACTTC.